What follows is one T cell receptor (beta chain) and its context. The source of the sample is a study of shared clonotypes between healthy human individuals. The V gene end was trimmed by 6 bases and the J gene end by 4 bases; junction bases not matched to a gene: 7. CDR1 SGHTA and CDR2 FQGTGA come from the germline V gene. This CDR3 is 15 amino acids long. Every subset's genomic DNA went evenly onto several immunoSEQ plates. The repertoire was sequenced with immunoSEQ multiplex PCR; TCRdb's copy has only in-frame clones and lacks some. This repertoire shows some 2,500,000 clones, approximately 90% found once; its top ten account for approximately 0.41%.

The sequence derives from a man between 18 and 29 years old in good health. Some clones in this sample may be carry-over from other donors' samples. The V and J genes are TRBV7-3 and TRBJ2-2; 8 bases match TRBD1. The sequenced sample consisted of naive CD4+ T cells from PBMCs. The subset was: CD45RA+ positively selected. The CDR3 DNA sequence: TGTGCCAGCAGTTTATTACAGGGGGGCACCGGGGAGCTGTTTTTT. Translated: CASSLLQGGTGELFF.